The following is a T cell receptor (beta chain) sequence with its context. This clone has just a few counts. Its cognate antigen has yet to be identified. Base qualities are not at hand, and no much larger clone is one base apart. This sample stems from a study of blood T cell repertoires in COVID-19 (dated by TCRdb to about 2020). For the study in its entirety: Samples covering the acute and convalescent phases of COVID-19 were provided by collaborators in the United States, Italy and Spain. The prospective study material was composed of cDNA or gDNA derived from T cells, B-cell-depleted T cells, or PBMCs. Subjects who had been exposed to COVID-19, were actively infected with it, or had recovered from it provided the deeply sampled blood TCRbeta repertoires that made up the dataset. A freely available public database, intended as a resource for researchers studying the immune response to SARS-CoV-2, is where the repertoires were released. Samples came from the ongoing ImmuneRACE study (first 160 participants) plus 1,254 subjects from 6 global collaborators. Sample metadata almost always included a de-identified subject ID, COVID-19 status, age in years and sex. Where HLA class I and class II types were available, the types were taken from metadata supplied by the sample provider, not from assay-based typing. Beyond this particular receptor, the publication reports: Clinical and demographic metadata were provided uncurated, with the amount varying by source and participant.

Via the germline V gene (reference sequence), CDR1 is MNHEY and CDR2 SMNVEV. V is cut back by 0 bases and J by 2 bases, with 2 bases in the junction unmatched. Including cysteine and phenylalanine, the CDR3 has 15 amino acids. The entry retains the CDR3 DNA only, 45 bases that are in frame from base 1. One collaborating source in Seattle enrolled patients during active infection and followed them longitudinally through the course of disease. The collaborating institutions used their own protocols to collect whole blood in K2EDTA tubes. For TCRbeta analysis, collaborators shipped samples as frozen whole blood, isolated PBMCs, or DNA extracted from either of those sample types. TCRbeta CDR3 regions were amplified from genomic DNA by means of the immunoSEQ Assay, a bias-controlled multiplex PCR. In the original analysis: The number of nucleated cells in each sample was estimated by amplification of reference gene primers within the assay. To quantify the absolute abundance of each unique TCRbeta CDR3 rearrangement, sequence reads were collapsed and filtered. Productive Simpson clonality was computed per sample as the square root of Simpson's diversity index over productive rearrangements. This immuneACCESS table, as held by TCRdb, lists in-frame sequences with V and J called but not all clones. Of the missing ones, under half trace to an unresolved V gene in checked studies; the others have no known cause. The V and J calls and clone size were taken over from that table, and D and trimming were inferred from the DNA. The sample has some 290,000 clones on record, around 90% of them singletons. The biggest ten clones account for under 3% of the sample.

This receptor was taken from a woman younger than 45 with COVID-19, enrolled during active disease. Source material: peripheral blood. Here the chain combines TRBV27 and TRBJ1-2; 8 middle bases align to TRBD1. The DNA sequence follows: TGTGCCAGCAGTTTATCTCGGACAGGGAACTATGGCTACACCTTC. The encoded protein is CASSLSRTGNYGYTF.